Listed below are T cell receptor beta chains from one sample, sequenced in a study of identifying expanded T cells in peripheral blood. Repertoires were generated with immunoSEQ multiplex PCR, while TCRdb's copy carries only in-frame clones and drops some. The sample lists 75,000 to 90,000 clones, over 85% occurring once. The sequenced sample was blood. The receptors shown here come from a person between 18 and 75 years old in good health. CDR3s include the opening cysteine and the closing phenylalanine or tryptophan. D genes are given only for firm matches. Clone size appears in some rows only: once, few, many, or a class for an expanded clone.

v_call	clone_size	d_call	j_call	cdr3_aa	cdr3_nt
TRBV11-2	NA	NA	TRBJ2-1	CASRNRPGSSYNEQFF	TGTGCCAGCAGAAACCGGCCAGGGAGCTCCTACAATGAGCAGTTCTTC
TRBV6-1	NA	NA	TRBJ2-4	CASEGGRGSKNIQYF	TGTGCCAGCGAAGGGGGACGGGGGAGCAAAAACATTCAGTACTTC
TRBV30	NA	NA	TRBJ1-2	CAWIGQPSGNYTF	TGTGCCTGGATCGGACAGCCGTCGGGTAACTACACCTTC
TRBV7-9	few	NA	TRBJ1-5	CASSLVGKRGNQPQHF	TGTGCCAGCAGCTTAGTGGGAAAACGTGGCAATCAGCCCCAGCATTTT
TRBV6-5	NA	TRBD1	TRBJ1-2	CASSWTGTGYTF	TGTGCCAGCAGTTGGACAGGGACCGGCTACACCTTC
TRBV5-1	NA	TRBD1	TRBJ2-3	CASSLVQGETDTQYF	TGCGCCAGCAGCTTGGTGCAGGGGGAAACAGATACGCAGTATTTT
TRBV7-8	NA	NA	TRBJ2-1	CASSLGRVNEQFF	TGTGCCAGCAGCTTAGGACGAGTGAATGAGCAGTTCTTC
TRBV6-5	NA	TRBD1	TRBJ1-5	CASSYATGGNQPQHF	TGTGCCAGCAGTTACGCAACAGGGGGCAATCAGCCCCAGCATTTT
TRBV27	NA	NA	TRBJ1-6	CASSFNDPFNSPLHF	TGTGCCAGCAGTTTTAACGACCCTTTTAATTCACCCCTCCACTTT
TRBV29-1	NA	TRBD2	TRBJ2-5	CSVGATTSGGETQYF	TGCAGCGTTGGGGCGACGACTAGCGGTGGAGAGACCCAGTACTTC
TRBV9	NA	NA	TRBJ1-2	CASSPDSYGYTF	TGTGCCAGCAGCCCCGACAGCTATGGCTACACCTTC
TRBV30	NA	NA	TRBJ1-2	CAALSGLGLSYGYTF	TGTGCCGCCTTATCGGGATTAGGGTTAAGCTATGGCTACACCTTC
TRBV7-4	NA	NA	TRBJ2-7	CASSLAAGEQYF	TGTGCCAGCAGTTTAGCGGCAGGGGAGCAGTACTTC
TRBV10-3	NA	NA	TRBJ2-1	CAITERGGQARNEQFF	TGTGCCATCACCGAGAGGGGGGGCCAGGCTCGCAATGAGCAGTTCTTC
TRBV29-1	NA	NA	TRBJ1-1	CSALFQEGTTEAFF	TGCAGCGCATTGTTTCAAGAGGGGACCACTGAAGCTTTCTTT
TRBV4-1	NA	NA	TRBJ1-1	CASSPQEYTEAFF	TGCGCCAGCAGCCCCCAAGAGTACACTGAAGCTTTCTTT
TRBV11-3	once	TRBD1	TRBJ2-7	CASSPEGTGDYEQYF	TGTGCCAGCAGCCCCGAGGGGACAGGGGACTACGAGCAGTACTTC
TRBV5-1	NA	NA	TRBJ1-1	CASNGAMNTEAFF	TGCGCCAGCAACGGGGCGATGAACACTGAAGCTTTCTTT
TRBV7-8	NA	NA	TRBJ1-3	CASGQSGNTIYF	TGTGCCAGCGGACAGTCTGGAAACACCATATATTTT
TRBV19	NA	NA	TRBJ1-1	CASSRTPTEAFF	TGTGCCAGTAGTAGGACTCCCACTGAAGCTTTCTTT
TRBV15	NA	NA	TRBJ2-1	CATSSGRLNSGVNEQFF	TGTGCCACCAGCAGTGGGAGACTCAACTCCGGGGTCAATGAGCAGTTCTTC
TRBV11-3	few	TRBD1	TRBJ1-1	CASSAQGDTEAFF	TGTGCCAGCAGCGCCCAGGGGGACACTGAAGCTTTCTTT
TRBV6-5	NA	TRBD1	TRBJ1-3	CASSYSSQGGNTIYF	TGTGCCAGCAGTTACTCCTCACAGGGGGGAAACACCATATATTTT
TRBV6-1	NA	NA	TRBJ2-7	CASWPGLSYEQYF	TGTGCCAGCTGGCCAGGGCTTTCCTACGAGCAGTACTTC
TRBV20-1	NA	TRBD1	TRBJ2-7	CSASDRVEQYF	TGCAGTGCTTCCGACAGGGTCGAGCAGTACTTC
TRBV5-1	NA	TRBD1	TRBJ1-2	CASSLDRQGLDGYTF	TGCGCCAGCAGCTTGGACCGACAGGGTTTGGATGGCTACACCTTC
TRBV9	NA	NA	TRBJ2-7	CASSVGGIRHEQYF	TGTGCCAGCAGCGTAGGGGGGATTAGGCACGAGCAGTACTTC
TRBV6-5	NA	TRBD1	TRBJ1-2	CASRRLDRENYGYTF	TGTGCCAGCAGACGGCTGGACAGGGAGAACTATGGCTACACCTTC